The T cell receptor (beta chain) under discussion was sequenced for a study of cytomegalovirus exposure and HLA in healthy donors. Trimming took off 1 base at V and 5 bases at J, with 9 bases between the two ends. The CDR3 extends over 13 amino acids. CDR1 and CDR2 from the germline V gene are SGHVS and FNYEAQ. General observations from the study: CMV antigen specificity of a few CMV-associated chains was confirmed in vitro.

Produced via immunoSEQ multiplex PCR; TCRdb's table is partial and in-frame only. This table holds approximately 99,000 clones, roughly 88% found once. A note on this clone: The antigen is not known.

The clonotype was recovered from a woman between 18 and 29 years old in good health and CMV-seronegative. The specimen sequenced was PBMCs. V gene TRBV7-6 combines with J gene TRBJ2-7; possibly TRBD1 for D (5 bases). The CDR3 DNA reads TGTGCCAGCAGCTTAGTACCAGGGCACGAGCAGTACTTC. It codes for CASSLVPGHEQYF.